One and the same sample provided the 22 T cell receptor beta chains below, sequenced in a study of T cells and Merkel cell carcinoma outcomes. Libraries were prepared by immunoSEQ multiplex PCR; TCRdb keeps only in-frame clonotypes and omits some of them. In the table there are 3,500 to 4,000 clones, approximately 92% of which are singletons. The sample was tumor tissue from Merkel cell carcinoma. The receptors originated from a human donor with Merkel cell carcinoma.

For the CDR3, the DNA is TGTGCCAGCAGCTTAGTAGCGGGGCACAATGAGCAGTTCTTC. This encodes CASSLVAGHNEQFF. J is TRBJ2-1 and V is TRBV11-2; 8 nucleotides match TRBD2. The CDR3 loop spans 14 amino acids. J was trimmed by 5 bases and V by 1 base; bases with no gene match: 1. The germline V gene encodes CDR1 SGHAT and CDR2 FQNNGV.

About this clone itself: Germline and junction disagree at one end, which may indicate a read error. The genes are TRBV29-1 and TRBJ2-5; D is possibly TRBD2 (6 bases). The germline gives CDR1 SQVTM, CDR2 ANQGSEA. This CDR3 has 12 residues. For the CDR3, the DNA is TGCAGCATTGAAAGGACCGGGGGAGCCCAGTACTTC. This encodes CSIERTGGAQYF.

The chain joins TRBV10-3 to TRBJ1-5; D call uncertain. This CDR3 is built from 14 residues. Looked up from germline, CDR1 is ENHRY and CDR2 is SYGVKD. The V and J ends lost 2 bases and 2 bases respectively, with 7 bases between them. CDR3 coding DNA: TGTGCCATCAGTGAGGGACTGCGCAATCAGCCCCAGCATTTT. Encoded protein: CAISEGLRNQPQHF.

J is TRBJ2-7 and V is TRBV4-1; D gene ambiguous. This CDR3 is 16 amino acids long. With 1 base removed from V and 1 base from J, the gap between germline ends came to 14 bases. Germline V gene data show CDR1 as MGHRA and CDR2 as YSYEKL. The CDR3 region is CASSQAAAGSSYEQYF. The CDR3 DNA follows: TGCGCCAGCAGCCAAGCGGCAGCCGGCAGTTCCTACGAGCAGTACTTC.

The rearrangement links TRBV28 to TRBJ2-5; possibly TRBD1 for D (6 bases). The germline V gene has CDR1 MDHEN and CDR2 SYDVKM. The CDR3 runs to 15 residues. The V gene lost 4 bases and the J gene lost 1 base, with 13 bases spanning the gap. The CDR3: CASSSPPTGQETQYF. In DNA, the CDR3 is TGTGCCAGCAGTTCTCCCCCGACAGGCCAAGAGACCCAGTACTTC.

The chain has TRBV19 and TRBJ1-5; maybe TRBD1 (6 bases). Looked up from germline, CDR1 is LNHDA and CDR2 is SQIVND (reference sequence). CDR3 length: 16 amino acids. The V and J ends lost 5 bases and 3 bases respectively, with 17 bases between them. CDR3 protein: CASSVQQGMLNQPQHF. CDR3 nucleotides: TGTGCCAGTAGTGTCCAACAGGGTATGCTCAATCAGCCCCAGCATTTT.

The rearrangement links TRBV19 to TRBJ2-7; the D gene could be TRBD1 or TRBD2 (5 bases each). Between the trimmed V and J ends, which lost 7 bases and 6 bases, there was a span of 28 bases. Germline assignment: CDR1 LNHDA and CDR2 SQIVND (reference sequence). CDR3 length: 17 amino acids. CDR3 nucleotides: TGTGCCAGTAACCCCTCCAATCGGGGCAGGAGCTTTGGCGAGCAGTACTTC. This codes for CASNPSNRGRSFGEQYF.

Points on this clone: At one boundary the junction diverges from the germline segment, which might be a read error. For the CDR3, the DNA is TGCGCCAGCAGCTTGCACTCCACCAAGAGGTACACCGAGGAGCTGTTTTTT. It is translated as CASSLHSTKRYTEELFF. The rearrangement links TRBV5-1 to TRBJ2-2; no clear D gene. Germline assignment: CDR1 SGHRS and CDR2 YFSETQ. The CDR3 has 17 residues.

J is TRBJ2-7 and V is TRBV14, with D tentatively TRBD1 (5 bases). Between the trimmed V and J ends, which lost 4 bases and 3 bases, there was a span of 13 bases. Germline V CDR1 and CDR2: SGHDN, FVKESK. The CDR3 runs to 14 residues. The CDR3: CASSLAGLGYEQYF. In nucleotides, the CDR3 is TGTGCCAGCAGCCTCGCAGGGCTTGGCTACGAGCAGTACTTC.

This clone was detected once. The chain couples TRBV5-1 to TRBJ1-1; D possibly corresponds to TRBD1 (5 bases). The V gene lost 0 bases and the J gene lost 1 base, with 10 bases spanning the gap. The CDR3 runs 15 residues. Germline-derived CDR1 and CDR2 are SGHRS and YFSETQ. The DNA for the CDR3 is TGCGCCAGCAGCTTGGAGAGTGGGGGGAACACTGAAGCTTTCTTT. Translating gives CASSLESGGNTEAFF.

This clone occurred once. The CDR3 DNA is TGTGCCAGCAGCTTGGTCCAGGGGGCGCGATACGAGCAGTACTTC. It is translated as CASSLVQGARYEQYF. The V call is TRBV5-4, the J call TRBJ2-7; TRBD1 agrees at 8 bases. J was trimmed by 4 bases and V by 0 bases; bases with no gene match: 6. Per germline, CDR1 SGHNT and CDR2 YYREEE (reference sequence). The CDR3 loop spans 15 amino acids. The full variable domain, rest sourced from reference TRBV5-4 and TRBJ2-7, is ETGVTQSPTHLIKTRGQQVTLRCSSQSGHNTVSWYQQALGQGPQFIFQYYREEENGRGNFPPRFSGLQFPNYSSELNVNALELDDSALYLCASSLVQGARYEQYFGPGTRLTVT.

The gene calls are TRBV7-6 and TRBJ2-2; the D gene could be TRBD1 or TRBD2 (5 bases each). Per germline, CDR1 SGHVS and CDR2 FNYEAQ. The V end was cut by 10 bases, the J end by 0 bases, with 18 bases between. This CDR3 region has 16 residues. The chain's CDR3 is CATRGADAPNTGELFF. The DNA for the CDR3 is TGTGCCACCAGAGGGGCGGATGCCCCGAACACCGGGGAGCTGTTTTTT. Filled out from reference TRBV7-6 and TRBJ2-2, the complete variable domain reads GAGVSQSPRYKVTKRGQDVALRCDPISGHVSLYWYRQALGQGPEFLTYFNYEAQQDKSGLPNDRFSAERPEGSISTLTIQRTEQRDSAMYRCATRGADAPNTGELFFGEGSRLTVL.

The chain is built from TRBV29-1 and TRBJ2-3; 8 nucleotides agree with TRBD2. Trimming at V came to 1 base and at J to 1 base, leaving 4 bases not matched to a gene. This CDR3 has 15 residues. Germline CDR1 SQVTM, CDR2 ANQGSEA. The CDR3 bases are TGCAGCGTTGAAGGAGGGACTAGGGGCACAGATACGCAGTATTTT. This sequence encodes CSVEGGTRGTDTQYF.

This clone appeared a few times. The chain uses TRBV29-1 and TRBJ2-1, with D unresolved. The CDR3 consists of 14 residues. Per the germline V gene, CDR1 is SQVTM and CDR2 is ANQGSEA. Trimming took off 7 bases at V and 6 bases at J, with 19 bases between the two ends. CDR3 sequence (DNA): TGCAGCGGGCGGACCCCCTCGACGAGCAATGAGCAGTTCTTC. This gives the protein CSGRTPSTSNEQFF.

This chain uses TRBV25-1 with TRBJ2-1; possibly TRBD1 for D (7 bases). The CDR3 is made up of 13 amino acids. V lost 7 bases, J lost 6 bases, and 13 bases lay in between. CDR1 and CDR2 from the germline V gene are MGHDK and SYGVNS. DNA for the CDR3: TGTGCCAGCAAGGGGGCCGGGGGCAATGAGCAGTTCTTC. The encoded protein is CASKGAGGNEQFF.

The chain links TRBV29-1 to TRBJ2-3; D not resolved. The CDR3 is 14 residues long. The V gene lost 4 bases and the J gene lost 4 bases, with 15 bases spanning the gap. Germline-derived CDR1 and CDR2 are SQVTM and ANQGSEA. The CDR3 DNA sequence: TGCAGCGTTGTTGGGCGGCCGGGCGCAGATACGCAGTATTTT. This codes for CSVVGRPGADTQYF.

The rearrangement uses TRBV10-3 and TRBJ2-7; no firm D call. CDR3 length: 12 residues. V was clipped by 1 base and J by 2 bases, with 3 bases between them. Germline loops: CDR1 ENHRY, CDR2 SYGVKD. The CDR3 bases are TGTGCCATCAGTGAGTTCCCCTACGAGCAGTACTTC. This codes for CAISEFPYEQYF.

The V gene is TRBV6-6, the J gene TRBJ1-2; no firm D call. This CDR3 spans 15 amino acids. Trimming took 6 bases from V and 1 from J, leaving 15 bases between them. CDR1 and CDR2 (germline): MNHNY, SVGAGI (reference sequence). The CDR3 region is CASSPRRPLNYGYTF. In nucleotides, the CDR3 is TGTGCCAGCAGCCCCCGAAGGCCACTTAACTATGGCTACACCTTC.

This sequence joins TRBV6-5 and TRBJ1-1; tentatively, D is TRBD1 (6 bases). The ends were cut back, 3 bases at V and 6 bases at J, with 11 bases in the middle. The germline V gene has CDR1 MNHEY and CDR2 SVGAGI. CDR3 length: 13 residues. CDR3 nucleotide sequence: TGTGCCAGCAGTTATTCGACAGGCTCTGAAGCTTTCTTT. It is translated as CASSYSTGSEAFF.

Points on this clone: The junction departs from germline at one end; a sequencing error may be responsible. This chain connects TRBV11-3 to TRBJ1-2; no clear D gene. CDR1 and CDR2 from the germline V gene are SGHNT and YENEEA. CDR3 length equals 15 residues. CDR3 nucleotide sequence: TGTGTCAGCAGTCTCTGGGTACAGCATAACTATGGCTACACCTTC. Its protein product is CVSSLWVQHNYGYTF. The entire variable domain, with the rest obtained from reference TRBV11-3 and TRBJ1-2, is as follows: EAGVVQSPRYKIIEKKQPVAFWCNPISGHNTLYWYLQNLGQGPELLIRYENEEAVDDSQLPKDRFSAERLKGVDSTLKIQPAELGDSAVYLCVSSLWVQHNYGYTFGSGTRLTVV.

The chain employs TRBV30 and TRBJ1-6; maybe TRBD1 (5 bases). The ends were cut back, 3 bases at V and 7 bases at J, with 28 bases in the middle. The CDR3 loop spans 19 amino acids. Looked up from germline, CDR1 is GTSNPN and CDR2 is SVGIG (reference sequence). CDR3 loop: CAWRAFGGSFAVENSPLHF. The CDR3 DNA reads TGTGCCTGGAGGGCCTTCGGGGGTTCTTTTGCCGTGGAAAATTCACCCCTCCACTTT.

The chain has TRBV5-1 and TRBJ1-1; D may be TRBD1 (6 bases). CDR3 length: 13 residues. Germline CDR1 and CDR2: SGHRS and YFSETQ. Trimming cost V 2 bases and J 6 bases, with 11 bases left between them. CDR3 residues: CASSLRGDAEAFF. CDR3 in DNA: TGCGCCAGCAGCTTAAGGGGGGACGCTGAAGCTTTCTTT. Combining the CDR3 with reference TRBV5-1 and TRBJ1-1 gives the whole variable domain KAGVTQTPRYLIKTRGQQVTLSCSPISGHRSVSWYQQTPGQGLQFLFEYFSETQRNKGNFPGRFSGRQFSNSRSEMNVSTLELGDSALYLCASSLRGDAEAFFGQGTRLTVV.